This T cell receptor (beta chain) was identified in a study of TIL therapy for anti-PD-1-resistant metastatic lung cancer. Looking at the study overall: Most patients had lung adenocarcinoma; several tumors were EGFR-mutant, two ALK-rearranged; half smoked currently or formerly. The study, taken as a whole, reports: TIL clonotype persistence in blood showed no apparent association with response.

On this clone itself: Antigen: not known.

The V gene's germline CDR1 is SGDLS and CDR2 YYNGEE. The CDR3 loop spans 16 amino acids. With V trimmed by 3 bases and J by 4 bases, 8 bases remained unmatched. The libraries were made with immunoSEQ v3. Sequencing depth was around 1.9 million read pairs for survey level, about 5-6.5 million for deep. Some clones are missing from TCRdb's copy, which holds only in-frame ones; the method was immunoSEQ multiplex PCR. Here the sample spans 40,000 to 55,000 clones, 70% to 85% being singletons. The time point is: pre-treatment sample, taken before nivolumab and TIL therapy. The source is a woman aged 30-85 years with non-small cell lung cancer. The sequencing here drew on blood, taken at baseline. The chain couples TRBV9 to TRBJ2-2, with TRBD2 matching 8 bases. CDR3 sequence (DNA): TGTGCCAGCAGCGCGGGACTAGGAGGTGTCACCGGGGAGCTGTTTTTT. It yields the protein CASSAGLGGVTGELFF.